This passage covers 24 T cell receptor beta chains from one sample sequenced in a study of beta chain features in type 1 diabetes. Of the isolated RNA, all was reverse transcribed, and so the sequenced material was expressed TCRB transcripts. Using immunoSEQ multiplex PCR, the repertoire was profiled, and TCRdb retains in-frame clones only, with some absent. Of about 900,000 clones listed, roughly a sixth were seen once; the top ten hold about 0.025%. Material: naive CD4+ T cells from blood. These TCRs come from a woman aged 18-29 years in good health.

This clone was observed a handful of times. V is TRBV28 and J is TRBJ2-7, with D possibly TRBD1 on 6 matching bases. Germline CDR1 is MDHEN and CDR2 is SYDVKM. The V and J ends lost 7 bases and 5 bases respectively, with 15 bases between them. The CDR3 covers 13 residues. CDR3 protein: CASNLQGFDEQYF. The CDR3 DNA reads TGTGCCAGCAACCTACAGGGTTTCGACGAGCAGTACTTC. Complete variable domain (other parts from reference TRBV28 and TRBJ2-7): DVKVTQSSRYLVKRTGEKVFLECVQDMDHENMFWYRQDPGLGLRLIYFSYDVKMKEKGDIPEGYSVSREKKERFSLILESASTNQTSMYLCASNLQGFDEQYFGPGTRLTVT.

J is TRBJ1-2 and V is TRBV15, with D tentatively TRBD1 (6 bases). This CDR3 spans 15 amino acids. The V and J ends lost 0 bases and 5 bases respectively, with 13 bases between them. CDR1 and CDR2 from the germline V gene are LNHNV and YYDKDF (reference sequence). In nucleotides, the CDR3 is TGTGCCACCAGCAGAGATGAGGGGGTTGGTTATGGCTACACCTTC. It yields the protein CATSRDEGVGYGYTF.

This clone has a single count. The genes are TRBV16 and TRBJ2-1; D not certain. Trimming removed 4 bases from V and 6 bases from J, with 16 bases in between. CDR3 size: 15 residues. CDR1 is KGHSY and CDR2 is FQNENV in the germline V gene. The CDR3 protein is CASSRPLGPLNEQFF. The DNA for the CDR3 is TGTGCCAGCAGCCGCCCATTGGGTCCACTCAATGAGCAGTTCTTC.

In its sample, this clone was seen a few times. The V and J genes are TRBV6-6 and TRBJ2-6; no reliable D call. The CDR3 covers 16 residues. From germline, CDR1 is MNHNY and CDR2 SVGAGI (reference sequence). Trimming shortened V by 7 bases and J by 0 bases, and 13 bases separated the two germline ends. The DNA of the CDR3 is TGTGCCAGCACCGACCAGAAGGGCTCTGGGGCCAACGTCCTGACTTTC. This gives the protein CASTDQKGSGANVLTF.

This chain connects TRBV6-6 to TRBJ1-5; D uncertain. The CDR3 is 13 amino acids. V lost 5 bases and J 6 bases, leaving 11 bases between the germline ends. The germline V gene has CDR1 MNHNY and CDR2 SVGAGI (reference sequence). This chain's CDR3 is CASSPTNPQPQHF. The CDR3, as DNA: TGTGCCAGCAGTCCAACCAATCCTCAGCCCCAGCATTTT.

About this clone: The identical CDR3 is also encoded by other nucleotide sequences in the sample. The rearrangement joins TRBV7-8 to TRBJ2-7; the match to TRBD2 covers 13 bases. This CDR3 has 16 residues. Germline CDR1 is SGHVS and CDR2 is FQNEAQ. J gave up 0 bases and V 5 bases, and 4 bases lay outside the gene matches. The CDR3 loop reads CASSPRLAGGSYEQYF. In nucleotides, the CDR3 is TGTGCCAGCAGCCCCAGACTAGCGGGAGGCTCCTACGAGCAGTACTTC.

This clone was seen a few times. The gene calls are TRBV2 and TRBJ2-1; no clear D gene. V lost 5 bases and J lost 3, with 8 bases in between. The CDR3 loop spans 13 amino acids. Germline lookup yields CDR1 SNHLY and CDR2 FYNNEI. CDR3 protein: CASSITDYNEQFF. CDR3 nucleotide sequence: TGTGCCAGCAGTATAACGGACTACAATGAGCAGTTCTTC.

This clone has just a few counts. This specimen includes other DNA sequences encoding the same CDR3. V is TRBV7-2 and J is TRBJ2-5; the match to TRBD2 covers 12 bases. This CDR3 has 15 residues. Germline-derived CDR1 and CDR2 are SGHTA and FQGNSA. The V gene end was trimmed by 5 bases and the J gene end by 2 bases; junction bases not matched to a gene: 3. Here the CDR3 DNA reads TGTGCCAGCAGCCCTGGACTAGCGGGGCAAGAGACCCAGTACTTC. This sequence encodes CASSPGLAGQETQYF.

This clone was seen more than once but under ten times. J is TRBJ2-7 and V is TRBV28; 9 nucleotides align to TRBD1. Losses at the gene ends were 3 bases for V and 0 bases for J; bases not matched to a gene: 3. This CDR3 comprises 15 residues. In germline, CDR1 is MDHEN, CDR2 SYDVKM. This CDR3 reads CASSFETGGSYEQYF. CDR3 DNA sequence: TGTGCCAGCAGTTTCGAGACAGGGGGCTCCTACGAGCAGTACTTC.

The CDR3 is CASSALAGDYEQYF. In nucleotides, the CDR3 is TGTGCCAGCAGCGCGCTCGCGGGGGATTACGAGCAGTACTTC. The chain employs TRBV27 and TRBJ2-7, with TRBD2 identical over 7 bases. Germline assignment: CDR1 MNHEY and CDR2 SMNVEV (reference sequence). The CDR3 covers 14 residues. The junction had 9 bases not matched to a gene; V was cut back by 6 bases and J by 4 bases.

A few counts support this clone. The chain recombines TRBV7-9 with TRBJ2-3; 9 positions match TRBD1. J lost 3 bases, V lost 4 bases, and 11 bases had no gene match. The germline V gene has CDR1 SEHNR and CDR2 FQNEAQ (reference sequence). The CDR3 spans 17 residues. CDR3: CASSSPATGTGTDTQYF. Here the CDR3 DNA reads TGTGCCAGCAGCTCACCCGCGACAGGGACAGGGACAGATACGCAGTATTTT.

This sequence joins TRBV2 and TRBJ2-5; D gene uncertain. The CDR3 has 13 residues. Germline CDR1 and CDR2: SNHLY and FYNNEI. The ends were cut back, 5 bases at V and 3 bases at J, with 10 bases in the middle. CDR3 in amino acids: CASSKNIEETQYF. CDR3 nucleotides: TGTGCCAGCAGTAAGAACATCGAAGAGACCCAGTACTTC.

This clone was seen more than once but under ten times. Here the CDR3 reads CASSYGGPYEQYF. The CDR3 nucleotides read TGTGCCAGCAGTTACGGGGGTCCCTACGAGCAGTACTTC. J is TRBJ2-7 and V is TRBV6-5; D tentatively fits TRBD1 or TRBD2 (5 bases each). V lost 2 bases, J lost 2 bases, and 7 bases lay in between. This CDR3 has 13 residues. Germline values: CDR1 MNHEY, CDR2 SVGAGI.

J is TRBJ1-1 and V is TRBV7-9; unclear D gene. Germline V CDR1 and CDR2: SEHNR, FQNEAQ (reference sequence). CDR3 size: 14 residues. V lost 5 bases and J lost 0, with 10 bases in between. The CDR3 reads CASSRSGLNTEAFF. In DNA, the CDR3 is TGTGCCAGCAGCCGCTCCGGTCTGAACACTGAAGCTTTCTTT.

The chain is built from TRBV28 and TRBJ2-1; 9 positions match TRBD2. Germline loops: CDR1 MDHEN, CDR2 SYDVKM. This CDR3 comprises 15 residues. V dropped 7 bases and J dropped 2; count of bases not matched to a gene: 6. The CDR3 is CASKLSGRPYNEQFF. The CDR3 DNA reads as TGTGCCAGCAAATTGAGCGGGAGGCCCTACAATGAGCAGTTCTTC.

This chain links TRBV4-2 with TRBJ2-2; 15 nucleotides align to TRBD2. The CDR3 totals 18 residues. Germline-derived CDR1 and CDR2 are LGHNA and YNFKEQ. The V gene end was trimmed by 1 base and the J gene end by 6 bases; junction bases not matched to a gene: 6. The DNA of the CDR3 is TGTGCCAGCAGCCAAGGAGGACTAGCGGGAGGGCCCGCCGGGGAGCTGTTTTTT. Its translation is CASSQGGLAGGPAGELFF.

The genes are TRBV18 and TRBJ1-2, with D hard to call. The germline V gene encodes CDR1 KGHSH and CDR2 LQKENI. CDR3 length equals 14 residues. Trimming stripped 3 bases from V and 8 bases from J, with 16 bases between. CDR3 coding DNA: TGTGCCAGCTCACCTGAGATATGGGGTAGCGGCTACACCTTC. Its translation is CASSPEIWGSGYTF.

V usage is TRBV19 and J usage is TRBJ1-2; 8 positions agree with TRBD1. The CDR3 sequence is 13 residues long. The junction had 3 bases not matched to a gene; V was cut back by 3 bases and J by 6 bases. Germline lookup yields CDR1 LNHDA and CDR2 SQIVND (reference sequence). CDR3 amino acids: CASSMTGDDGYTF. The CDR3 DNA reads as TGTGCCAGTAGTATGACAGGGGACGATGGCTACACCTTC. Supplemented by reference TRBV19 and TRBJ1-2, the full variable domain reads DGGITQSPKYLFRKEGQNVTLSCEQNLNHDAMYWYRQDPGQGLRLIYYSQIVNDFQKGDIAEGYSVSREKKESFPLTVTSAQKNPTAFYLCASSMTGDDGYTFGSGTRLTVV.

This clone was observed a few times. The rearrangement uses TRBV29-1 and TRBJ1-4, with unresolved D. Trimming took 0 bases from V and 4 from J, leaving 9 bases between them. Germline assignment: CDR1 SQVTM and CDR2 ANQGSEA. The CDR3 runs 14 residues. The CDR3 loop is CSVEEGGYNEKLFF. CDR3 coding DNA: TGCAGCGTTGAAGAAGGAGGTTATAATGAAAAACTGTTTTTT.

This clone was counted a few times. The chain has TRBV5-1 and TRBJ1-2; 9 positions match TRBD1. Germline CDR1 reads SGHRS; CDR2 reads YFSETQ. Unmatched junction bases numbered 13, after V lost 4 bases and J lost 3 bases. This CDR3 is 17 amino acids long. The CDR3 is CASSRKPGQGLDYGYTF. The DNA of the CDR3 is TGCGCCAGCAGCCGAAAGCCGGGACAGGGCTTGGACTATGGCTACACCTTC.

In DNA, the CDR3 is TGTGCCAGCAGCTTGGGGTGGGCCCAGTACTTC. It codes for CASSLGWAQYF. V is TRBV5-4 and J is TRBJ2-5; D unresolved. Germline V gene sequence: CDR1 SGHNT, CDR2 YYREEE (reference sequence). This CDR3 is built from 11 residues. The V gene lost 0 bases and the J gene lost 9 bases, with 6 bases spanning the gap.

The chain joins TRBV19 to TRBJ1-1; TRBD1 is a possible D gene (5 bases). Trimming removed 4 bases from V and 5 bases from J, with 11 bases in between. Per the germline V gene, CDR1 is LNHDA and CDR2 is SQIVND (reference sequence). The CDR3 length is 13 residues. The CDR3 region is CASSKTTETEAFF. The DNA of the CDR3 is TGTGCCAGTAGTAAAACGACAGAAACTGAAGCTTTCTTT. Supplemented by reference TRBV19 and TRBJ1-1, the full variable domain reads DGGITQSPKYLFRKEGQNVTLSCEQNLNHDAMYWYRQDPGQGLRLIYYSQIVNDFQKGDIAEGYSVSREKKESFPLTVTSAQKNPTAFYLCASSKTTETEAFFGQGTRLTVV.

There are a few counts of this clone. The CDR3 spells CASSIRTGSWTDTQYF. DNA for the CDR3: TGTGCCAGCAGCATACGAACCGGGAGTTGGACAGATACGCAGTATTTT. The rearrangement links TRBV7-8 to TRBJ2-3; a possible D gene is TRBD2 (6 bases). The CDR3 contains 16 residues. CDR1 and CDR2 from the germline V gene are SGHVS and FQNEAQ. The V end lost 5 bases, the J end lost 3 bases, and 18 bases lay between the germline ends.

This clone appeared a few times. The genes are TRBV4-2 and TRBJ2-3; 9 bases align to TRBD2. The V gene's germline CDR1 is LGHNA and CDR2 YNFKEQ. Losses at the gene ends were 4 bases for V and 4 bases for J; bases not matched to a gene: 12. This CDR3 is built from 17 residues. The CDR3 here is CASSPTSSGRRSDTQYF. The CDR3 DNA follows: TGTGCCAGCAGCCCTACTTCGAGCGGGAGGAGGTCAGATACGCAGTATTTT.